The present T cell receptor beta chain was sequenced within a study of cytomegalovirus exposure and HLA in healthy donors (dated by TCRdb to about 2017). General notes on the study: An earlier analysis of about 530 of the donors reported approximately 300 Gb of sequence data and some 110 million unique TCR beta sequences obtained from approximately 180 million T cells. In an earlier analysis of over 550 of the donors, high-throughput TCR beta sequencing was used to judge whether each TCR beta V gene segment behaved as functional or pseudogenic. In a later genetic analysis, genome-wide SNP genotypes for about 60% of the 666 donors were used, and that subset was treated as a discovery cohort. Donor age, sex, ethnicity and CMV serostatus were compiled alongside the repertoire data. Rather than using new phenotypic data, the later analysis identified candidate immune exposures from TCR beta sequences and from how often those sequences occurred across donors. The aim of the study was to test whether cataloging public T cell receptors could identify signatures of past pathogen exposure. On average, 235,054 unique TCR beta nucleotide sequences were sequenced per donor among 300 to 500 genotyped donors of the cohort, with 15% to 20% of those sequences being non-productive. To predict cytomegalovirus infection status, the study brought together high-throughput TCR immunosequencing, statistical association of individual TCRs with disease status, and machine learning. All discovery cohort repertoires had been generated on a single sequencing platform. Among the roughly 400 genotyped donors, around 81% belonged to the genetic ancestry cluster associated with self-reported Caucasian donors. The study profiled the T cell repertoires of about 720 subjects by immunosequencing and related them to cytomegalovirus serostatus. HLA typing covered class I and class II loci at four-digit resolution. Four to six DR-DQ haplotypes were handled as single units for association and clustering, since linkage in the cohort was strong. A later analysis re-examined previously published TCR beta repertoires from more than 550 donors and added high-resolution HLA genotyping to investigate patterns of TCR occurrence. About 330 gigabases of sequencing data and around 90 million unique TCR sequences made up an early release that covered about 640 HLA-typed donors. In addition to the first cohort of 666 subjects, a separate validation cohort of 130 or so different subjects was used. The number of typed donors differed by locus: about 620-640 for A, B, C, DRB1 and DQB1; approximately 540 for DQA1; around 580 for DPA1; and about 470 for DPB1. General findings and caveats noted by the study authors: Because some donors lacked HLA typing at each locus, the association tests relied only on the typed subset. Linkage disequilibrium might explain the correlated functional status among segregating V segments, but an unknown experimental factor could not be excluded. Compared with equally common non-associated chains, HLA-associated TCR beta chains in a later analysis were more clonally expanded and had lower generation probabilities. In a later genetic analysis, a missense DCLRE1C variant was associated with V-gene and J-gene trimming of TCR beta chains, and the association was replicated in an independent cohort. CMV serostatus was the only immune exposure information available for the cohort. At a false discovery rate of 0.05, a later analysis linked under 20,000 TCR beta sequences to specific HLA alleles. The 87-base-pair reads could not distinguish some IMGT-functional V segments, including TRBV6-2 and TRBV6-3, so those segments were excluded. The classifier was reported to diagnose cytomegalovirus status with high specificity and sensitivity in both the original cohort and the validation cohort. It was suggested by the authors that the approach could potentially be generalized to other disease states and immunological phenotypes. In an earlier analysis of around 600 of the donors, most TCR beta V segments were observed in productive rearrangements about 87% or about 30% of the time, broadly matching IMGT annotations. Three of the identified cytomegalovirus-associated TCR beta chains were confirmed in vitro to be specific for cytomegalovirus antigens. The study gave a list of roughly 150 TCR beta chains associated with cytomegalovirus. The earlier analysis of some 540 of the donors excluded over 15 rarely observed V segments, including chromosome 9 orphons, because counts were too low. Strong co-occurrence of HLA alleles, especially DR and DQ, made assigning TCR associations to individual alleles difficult. This cohort had only TCR beta chains sequenced, and the lack of alpha or paired-chain data limited which features could be detected. Sequencing depth was assumed to be roughly uniform across donors in the presence/absence analyses, though that assumption may not hold. Across donors, most TCR sequences were observed very rarely, whereas some public TCRs were present in many individuals. A group of highly shared sequence variants was considered likely to be a technical artifact of the sequencing pipeline. In a later analysis, most CMV-associated TCR beta chains were found to appear HLA-restricted, with HLA associations seemingly driven largely by CMV exposure. In a later analysis, the rate of TCR association differed among HLA loci, with DRB1 alleles having the most associated TCRs and HLA-C alleles having the fewest. Compared with the 666-donor mean, donors in an Asian-associated ancestry cluster had fewer N-insertions in productive TCRs, according to a later genetic analysis. A later analysis reported that several top co-occurrence clusters appeared linked to parvovirus B19, influenza, CMV and Epstein-Barr virus. A further reported finding was that TCR beta sequences accurately predicted the HLA-A and HLA-B alleles for most subjects in the first cohort.

The library was prepared using the immunoSEQ multiplex PCR assay. A mixture of 60 forward primers for TCR Vbeta segments and 13 reverse primers for TCR Jbeta segments was used in the multiplex PCR. The CDR3 region of rearranged TCR beta genes was amplified from genomic DNA with a multiplex PCR assay. The Illumina HiSeq System was used to sequence the amplified TCR beta libraries as 87-base-pair reads. Under the source paper's analysis protocol: A later analysis tallied approximately 87 million unique TCR beta chains across the 660 or so repertoires, and around 9.9 million of those chains were shared by two or more donors. Raw reads were error-corrected and collapsed into unique sequences by a nearest-neighbor algorithm in which closely related sequences were merged to remove PCR and sequencing errors. CDR3 sequences were aligned to IMGT reference sequences to assign V, D and J gene segments. For a sequence to be retained, at least a six-nucleotide match to both a V gene segment and a J gene segment was required. A rearrangement counted as productive if the CDR3 had no stop codons and remained in frame with V and J, and every other rearrangement counted as non-productive. Following IMGT convention, CDR3 was defined as the stretch from the second conserved V-encoded cysteine to the conserved J-encoded phenylalanine. The earlier analysis of 500 to 750 of the donors excluded any sequence lacking an unambiguous match to a single V gene segment. In an earlier analysis of 587 of the donors, a V segment was called functional when productive rearrangements were above 56.7%, and segregating when the standard deviation between donors exceeded 5%. A statistical classification framework was built for diagnosing cytomegalovirus status from the catalog of TCR beta chain sequences. In a later analysis, V and J genes were assigned by comparing TCR nucleotide sequences against IMGT/GENE-DB human TR gene sequences. A later analysis assigned CDR3 sequences and most-parsimonious VDJ recombination scenarios with the TCRdist pipeline. In a later analysis, each TCR beta chain was defined by its CDR3 amino acid sequence together with its V-gene family, and reads without a unique V-gene family were excluded. A later analysis removed 500 to 600 highly shared, low-generation-probability nucleotide sequences to deal with suspected cross-contamination and a sequencing artifact. In a later analysis, a clonal expansion index for each public chain was calculated from normalized within-repertoire ranks of inferred template counts. A later analysis computed generation probabilities with a VDJ recombination model fitted to out-of-frame rearrangements, and checked the results against IGoR. A later analysis scored TCR-TCR, TCR-HLA and TCR-CMV co-occurrence with hypergeometric tests, applying a repertoire-size bias correction to TCR pairs. False discovery rates were estimated in a later analysis by permuting HLA or CMV assignments 20 times. A later analysis grouped co-occurring TCRs with DBSCAN, adding TCRdist sequence similarity when clustering within HLA-allele-positive subsets. Co-occurrence clustering excluded repertoires with fewer than 30,000 or more than 120,000 public chains, plus five with anomalous nucleotide sharing. TCRdb took over this immuneACCESS table, retaining in-frame rearrangements with V and J assigned. Such tables are incomplete; in checked studies, under half of the missing clones stem from an unresolved V gene, and the remainder is unexplained. The DNA gave D and trimming, while V, J and clone size come from that table. Counted in this sample were approximately 76,000 clones; around 70% of them appeared once. Clones ranked in the top ten supply roughly 16% of the sample.

The cohort was made up of approximately 700 healthy bone marrow donors. At the time of sampling, every cohort member was nominally healthy, though immune exposures that went unrecorded were likely present. The donor tested CMV seropositive and was one of the 289 seropositive cohort members. A peripheral blood sample was provided by each donor, and peripheral blood mononuclear cells were used for TCR beta sequencing. The Qiagen DNeasy Blood Extraction Kit was used to extract genomic DNA from the blood cell samples. In this sample, this clone turned up a few times. There is no known antigen for this receptor. Base-call qualities are not available, and no considerably larger clone is one nucleotide away. The CDR3 goes from the cysteine to the phenylalanine over 15 residues. Just the 45-base CDR3 DNA is kept, in frame starting at base 1. For CDR1 and CDR2, the germline V gene lists SGHTA and FQGNSA. V is clipped by 1 base and J by 6 bases, and the sequence between their germline boundaries is 15 bases long.

The receptor was isolated from a woman between 35 and 50 years old in good health and CMV-seropositive. Sequenced: PBMCs. This receptor chain uses TRBV7-2 and TRBJ2-5; 6 matching bases give a weak D call of TRBD1. The CDR3 region reads CASSLVGARQKTQYF. The nucleotide sequence is TGTGCCAGCAGCTTAGTGGGGGCTCGGCAGAAGACCCAGTACTTC.